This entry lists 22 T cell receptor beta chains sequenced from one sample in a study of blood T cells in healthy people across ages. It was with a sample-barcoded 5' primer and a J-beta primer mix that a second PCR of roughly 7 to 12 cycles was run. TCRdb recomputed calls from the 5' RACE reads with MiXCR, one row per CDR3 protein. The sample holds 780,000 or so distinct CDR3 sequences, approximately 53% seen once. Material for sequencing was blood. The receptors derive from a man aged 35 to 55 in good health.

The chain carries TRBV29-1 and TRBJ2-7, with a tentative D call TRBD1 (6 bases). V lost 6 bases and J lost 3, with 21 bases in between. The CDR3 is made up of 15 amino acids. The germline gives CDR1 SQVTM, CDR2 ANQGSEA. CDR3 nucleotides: TGCAGCGTGACCCTACAGGGTGTGCCTTACTACGAGCAGTACTTC. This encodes CSVTLQGVPYYEQYF.

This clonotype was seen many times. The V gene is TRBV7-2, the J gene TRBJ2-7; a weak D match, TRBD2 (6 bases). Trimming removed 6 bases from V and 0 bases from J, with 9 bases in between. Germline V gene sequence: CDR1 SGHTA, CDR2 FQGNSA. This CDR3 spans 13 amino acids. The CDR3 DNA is TGTGCCAGCAGTTCTAGCGTCTCCTACGAGCAGTACTTC. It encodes CASSSSVSYEQYF.

The DNA of the CDR3 is TGTGCCAGCAGCTTAGTTCGGTTGATCGGAACTGAGCAGTTCTTC. Encoded protein: CASSLVRLIGTEQFF. The genes are TRBV7-8 and TRBJ2-1; no definite D call. The CDR3 sequence is 15 residues long. The germline gives CDR1 SGHVS, CDR2 FQNEAQ. Trimming pared 1 base from V and 9 bases from J, leaving 16 bases between.

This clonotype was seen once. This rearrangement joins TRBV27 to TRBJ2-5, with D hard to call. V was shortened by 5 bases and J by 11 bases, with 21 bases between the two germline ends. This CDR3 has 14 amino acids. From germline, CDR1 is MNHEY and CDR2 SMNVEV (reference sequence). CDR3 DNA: TGTGCCAGCAGTATTACCGGGCGAGAGAATGAGCAGTACTTC. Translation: CASSITGRENEQYF.

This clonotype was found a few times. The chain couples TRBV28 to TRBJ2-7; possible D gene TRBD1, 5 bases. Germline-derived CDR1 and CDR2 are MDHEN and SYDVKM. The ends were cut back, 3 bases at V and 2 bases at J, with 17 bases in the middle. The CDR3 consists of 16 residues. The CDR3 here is CASSLLLDTGPYEQYF. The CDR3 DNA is TGTGCCAGCAGTTTGCTCCTGGACACTGGTCCCTACGAGCAGTACTTC.

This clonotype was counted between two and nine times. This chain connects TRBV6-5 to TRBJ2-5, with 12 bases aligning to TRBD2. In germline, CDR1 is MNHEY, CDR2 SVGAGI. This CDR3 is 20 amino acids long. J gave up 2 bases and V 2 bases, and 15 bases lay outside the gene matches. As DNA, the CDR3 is TGTGCCAGCAGTTACCCTACGACTAGCGGGGGCCCAAGTTTGCAAGAGACCCAGTACTTC. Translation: CASSYPTTSGGPSLQETQYF.

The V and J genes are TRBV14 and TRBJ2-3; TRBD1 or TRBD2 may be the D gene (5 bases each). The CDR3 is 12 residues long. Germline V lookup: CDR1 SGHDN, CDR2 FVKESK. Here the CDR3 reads CVMWGNTDTQYF. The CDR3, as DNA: TGTGTGATGTGGGGGAACACAGATACGCAGTATTTT.

For the CDR3, the DNA is TGTGCCAGCAGTCAAGGACTGATCAACAATGAGCAGTTCTTC. It yields the protein CASSQGLINNEQFF. The chain combines TRBV12-3 or TRBV12-4 with TRBJ2-1; the D gene is possibly TRBD2 (5 bases). Trimming took off 5 bases at V and 5 bases at J, with 13 bases between the two ends. The CDR3 is 14 residues long.

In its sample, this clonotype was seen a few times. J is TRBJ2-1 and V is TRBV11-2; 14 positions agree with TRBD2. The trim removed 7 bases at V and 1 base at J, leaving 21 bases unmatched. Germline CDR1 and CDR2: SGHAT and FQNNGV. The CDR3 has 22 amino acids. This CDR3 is CASTGPGLTSGGAHWSYNEQFF. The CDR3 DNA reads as TGTGCCAGCACCGGGCCAGGACTGACTAGCGGGGGGGCCCATTGGTCCTACAATGAGCAGTTCTTC.

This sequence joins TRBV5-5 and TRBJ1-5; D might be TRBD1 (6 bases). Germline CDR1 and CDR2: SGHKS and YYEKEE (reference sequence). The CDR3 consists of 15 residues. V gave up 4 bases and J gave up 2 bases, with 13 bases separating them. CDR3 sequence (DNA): TGTGCCAGCAGCCCACAGGGAGAGGGCAATCAGCCCCAGCATTTT. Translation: CASSPQGEGNQPQHF.

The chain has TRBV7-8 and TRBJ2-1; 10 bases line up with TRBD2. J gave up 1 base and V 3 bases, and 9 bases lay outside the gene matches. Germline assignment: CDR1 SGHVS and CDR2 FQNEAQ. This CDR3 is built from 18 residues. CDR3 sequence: CASSFLAGDSKSYNEQFF. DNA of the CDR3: TGTGCCAGCAGCTTTCTAGCGGGAGATTCCAAGTCCTACAATGAGCAGTTCTTC.

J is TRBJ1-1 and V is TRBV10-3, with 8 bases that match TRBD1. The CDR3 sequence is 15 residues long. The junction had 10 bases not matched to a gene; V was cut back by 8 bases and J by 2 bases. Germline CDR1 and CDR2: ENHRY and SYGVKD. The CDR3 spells CAIGDETGDNTEAFF. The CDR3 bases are TGTGCCATCGGAGACGAGACAGGGGACAACACTGAAGCTTTCTTT.

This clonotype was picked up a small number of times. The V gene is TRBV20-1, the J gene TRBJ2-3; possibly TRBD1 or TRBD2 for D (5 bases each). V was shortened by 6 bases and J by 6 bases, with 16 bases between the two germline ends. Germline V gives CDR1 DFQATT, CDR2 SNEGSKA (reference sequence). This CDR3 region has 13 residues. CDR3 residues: CSATLGRQDTQYF. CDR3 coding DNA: TGCAGTGCCACACTAGGGAGACAGGATACGCAGTATTTT.

The CDR3 protein is CSVERTEETQYF. CDR3 nucleotides: TGCAGCGTGGAAAGGACGGAAGAGACCCAGTACTTC. The chain combines TRBV29-1 with TRBJ2-5; D gene uncertain. Looked up from germline, CDR1 is SQVTM and CDR2 is ANQGSEA. Trimming took off 6 bases at V and 3 bases at J, with 11 bases between the two ends. CDR3 size: 12 residues.

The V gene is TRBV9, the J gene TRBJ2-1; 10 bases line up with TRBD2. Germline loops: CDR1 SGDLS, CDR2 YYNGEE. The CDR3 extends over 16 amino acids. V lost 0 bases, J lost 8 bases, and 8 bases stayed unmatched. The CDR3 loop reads CASSVEASGSSYEQFF. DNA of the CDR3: TGTGCCAGCAGCGTAGAAGCTAGCGGGAGTAGCTATGAGCAGTTCTTC.

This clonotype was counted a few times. CDR3 nucleotide sequence: TGTGCCAGCTACCCAGCGGAGGGGCACACAGATACGCAGTATTTT. Its protein product is CASYPAEGHTDTQYF. The chain couples TRBV5-5 to TRBJ2-3, with TRBD2 as a possible D gene (6 bases). Germline V gene lookup returns CDR1 SGHKS and CDR2 YYEKEE (reference sequence). Deletions cut 7 bases from V and 2 bases from J, with 17 bases between. The CDR3 runs to 15 residues.

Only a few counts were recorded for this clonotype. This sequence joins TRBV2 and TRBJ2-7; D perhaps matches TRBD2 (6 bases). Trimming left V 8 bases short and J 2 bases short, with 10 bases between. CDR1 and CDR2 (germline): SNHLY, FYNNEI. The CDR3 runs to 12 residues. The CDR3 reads CASDGGTYEQYF. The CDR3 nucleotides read TGTGCCAGCGACGGCGGGACCTACGAGCAGTACTTC. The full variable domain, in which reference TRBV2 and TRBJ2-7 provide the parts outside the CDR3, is EPEVTQTPSHQVTQMGQEVILRCVPISNHLYFYWYRQILGQKVEFLVSFYNNEISEKSEIFDDQFSVERPDGSNFTLKIRSTKLEDSAMYFCASDGGTYEQYFGPGTRLTVT.

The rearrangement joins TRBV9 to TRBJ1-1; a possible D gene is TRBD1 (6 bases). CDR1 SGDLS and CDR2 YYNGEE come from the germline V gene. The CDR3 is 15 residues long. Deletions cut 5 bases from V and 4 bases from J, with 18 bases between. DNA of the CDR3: TGTGCCAGCAGTCGGCGTACAGGGACGGGCACTGAAGCTTTCTTT. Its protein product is CASSRRTGTGTEAFF.

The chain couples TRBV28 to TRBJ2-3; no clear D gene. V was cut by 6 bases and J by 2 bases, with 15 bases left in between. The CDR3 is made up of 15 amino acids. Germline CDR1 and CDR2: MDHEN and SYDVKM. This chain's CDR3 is CASSPRPVDTDTQYF. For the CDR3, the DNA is TGTGCCAGCAGCCCTAGACCCGTAGACACAGATACGCAGTATTTT.

The CDR3 here is CATSRDQQGQTQYF. The CDR3 DNA follows: TGTGCCACCAGCAGAGATCAACAGGGTCAGACCCAGTACTTC. The chain recombines TRBV15 with TRBJ2-5; tentative D call: TRBD1 (6 bases). Per germline, CDR1 LNHNV and CDR2 YYDKDF (reference sequence). There are 14 residues in the CDR3. Trimming stripped 0 bases from V and 6 bases from J, with 11 bases between.

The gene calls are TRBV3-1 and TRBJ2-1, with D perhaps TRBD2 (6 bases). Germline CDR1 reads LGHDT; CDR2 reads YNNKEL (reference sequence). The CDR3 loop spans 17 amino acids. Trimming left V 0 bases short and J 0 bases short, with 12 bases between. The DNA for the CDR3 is TGTGCCAGCAGCCAAGATCTCGGGGGTCCCTCCTACAATGAGCAGTTCTTC. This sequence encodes CASSQDLGGPSYNEQFF.

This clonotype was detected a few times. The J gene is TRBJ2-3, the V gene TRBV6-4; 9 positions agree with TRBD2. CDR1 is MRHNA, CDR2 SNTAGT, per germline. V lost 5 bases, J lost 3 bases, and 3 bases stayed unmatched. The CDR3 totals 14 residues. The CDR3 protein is CASSRGLATDTQYF. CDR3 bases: TGTGCCAGCAGTAGGGGACTAGCAACAGATACGCAGTATTTT.